The sequence of this T cell receptor (beta chain) was determined in a study of early T cells in non-severe SARS-CoV-2 infection. About the research overall: The authors sequenced bulk RNA from unsorted whole blood, leaving chains unpaired. Study results and caveats: There was a bias toward anti-spike CD8 responses in VDJdb matching, which missed private and CD4 specificities.

This clonotype turned up a few times. The antigen remains unidentified. Individual cDNA molecules were tagged with unique molecular identifiers, the study reported. TCRdb used MiXCR to reprocess the 5' RACE reads, holding one entry per CDR3 protein. Among tens of thousands of distinct CDR3 sequences listed, approximately 9.9% were seen once. The CDR3 runs 14 residues. The germline CDR1 and CDR2 sequences are MNHEY and SVGEGT. The V end lost 2 bases, the J end lost 9 bases, and 14 bases lay between the germline ends. The source is an adult who was a healthcare worker with PCR-confirmed SARS-CoV-2 infection or an uninfected control (not recorded which). Input material: whole blood. The chain couples TRBV6-2 or TRBV6-3 to TRBJ2-1; unclear D gene. The DNA of the CDR3 is TGTGCCAGCAGTTACGCCCAGACCTCCCCTGAGCAGTTCTTC. As protein: CASSYAQTSPEQFF.